Shown below are 2 T cell receptor beta chains from a single sample sequenced in a study of shared clonotypes between healthy human individuals. The method was immunoSEQ multiplex PCR; TCRdb's version includes in-frame clones alone and lacks a portion of them. Among 1.5 million to 2.5 million clones, 85% to 95% were seen once, and the ten largest hold under 1.5%. Selected positively for CCR7 and CD45RO-negative, naive CD8 cells excluded terminally differentiated effector memory CD45RA+ cells. Source material: naive CD8+ T cells sorted from blood. The receptors were sampled from a man between 18 and 35 years old in good health.

The chain uses TRBV4-1 and TRBJ2-7; D unclear. The CDR3 is made up of 15 amino acids. Germline CDR1 and CDR2: MGHRA and YSYEKL. The ends were cut back, 1 base at V and 5 bases at J, with 15 bases in the middle. CDR3 DNA sequence: TGCGCCAGCAGCCAAGTCGAAGGGCTCGTAGACGAGCAGTACTTC. Residues: CASSQVEGLVDEQYF.

This chain joins TRBV23-1 and TRBJ1-6; unclear D gene. TRBV23-1 has ORF status, its function being uncertain. V dropped 0 bases and J dropped 0 bases, with 9 bases sitting between them. There are 17 residues in the CDR3. In nucleotides, the CDR3 is TGCGCCAGCAGTCAATCGGACGGATTCTCCTATAATTCACCCCTCCACTTT. This translates into CASSQSDGFSYNSPLHF.